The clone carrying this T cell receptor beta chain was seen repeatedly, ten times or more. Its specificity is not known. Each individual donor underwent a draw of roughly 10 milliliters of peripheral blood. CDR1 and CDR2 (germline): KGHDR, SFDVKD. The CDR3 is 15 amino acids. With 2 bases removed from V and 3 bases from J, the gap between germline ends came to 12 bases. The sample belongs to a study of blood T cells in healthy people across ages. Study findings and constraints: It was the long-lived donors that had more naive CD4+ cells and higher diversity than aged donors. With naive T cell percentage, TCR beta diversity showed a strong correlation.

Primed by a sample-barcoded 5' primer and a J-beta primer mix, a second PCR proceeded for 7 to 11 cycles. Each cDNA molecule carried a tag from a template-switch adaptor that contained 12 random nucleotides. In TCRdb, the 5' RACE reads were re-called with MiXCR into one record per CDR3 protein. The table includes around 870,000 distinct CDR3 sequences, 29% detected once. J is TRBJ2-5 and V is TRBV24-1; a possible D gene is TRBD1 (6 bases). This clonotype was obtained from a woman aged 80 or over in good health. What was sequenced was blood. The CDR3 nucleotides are TGTGCCACCAGTGATTGGCGACAGGCCAAAGAGACCCAGTACTTC. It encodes CATSDWRQAKETQYF.